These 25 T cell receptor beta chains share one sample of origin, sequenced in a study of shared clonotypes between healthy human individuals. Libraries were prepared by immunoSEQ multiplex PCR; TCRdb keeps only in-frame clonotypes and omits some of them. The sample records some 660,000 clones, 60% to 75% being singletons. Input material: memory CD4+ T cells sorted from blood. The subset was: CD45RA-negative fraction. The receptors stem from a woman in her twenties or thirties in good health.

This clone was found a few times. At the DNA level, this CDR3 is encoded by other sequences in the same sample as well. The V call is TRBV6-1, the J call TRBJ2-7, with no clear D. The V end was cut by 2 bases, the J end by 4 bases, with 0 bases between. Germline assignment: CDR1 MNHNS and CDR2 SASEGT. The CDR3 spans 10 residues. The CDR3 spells CASSEYEQYF. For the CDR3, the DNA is TGTGCCAGCAGTGAATACGAGCAGTACTTC.

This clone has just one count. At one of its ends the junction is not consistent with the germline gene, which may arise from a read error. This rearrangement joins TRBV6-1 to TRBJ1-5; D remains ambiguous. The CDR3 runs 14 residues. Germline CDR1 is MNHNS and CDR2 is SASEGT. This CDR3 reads CAGSVGYGNQPQHF. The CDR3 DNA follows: TGTGCCGGCAGTGTTGGGTACGGCAATCAGCCCCAGCATTTT.

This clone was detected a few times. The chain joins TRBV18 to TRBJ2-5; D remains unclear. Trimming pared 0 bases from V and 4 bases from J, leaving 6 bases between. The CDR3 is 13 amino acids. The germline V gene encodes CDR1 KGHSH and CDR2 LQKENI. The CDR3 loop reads CASSPPRLETQYF. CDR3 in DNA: TGTGCCAGCTCACCACCAAGGTTAGAGACCCAGTACTTC.

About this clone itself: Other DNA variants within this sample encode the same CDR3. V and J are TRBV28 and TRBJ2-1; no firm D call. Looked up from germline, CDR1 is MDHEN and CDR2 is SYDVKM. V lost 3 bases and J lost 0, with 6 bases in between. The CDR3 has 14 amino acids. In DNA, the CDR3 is TGTGCCAGCAGTTTTGGGAACTCCTACAATGAGCAGTTCTTC. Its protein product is CASSFGNSYNEQFF.

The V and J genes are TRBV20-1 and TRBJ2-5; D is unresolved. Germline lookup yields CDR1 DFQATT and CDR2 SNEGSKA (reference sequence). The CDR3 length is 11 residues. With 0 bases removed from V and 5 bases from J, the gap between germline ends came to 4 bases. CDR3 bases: TGCAGTGCTAGAGATGTGGAGACCCAGTACTTC. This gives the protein CSARDVETQYF.

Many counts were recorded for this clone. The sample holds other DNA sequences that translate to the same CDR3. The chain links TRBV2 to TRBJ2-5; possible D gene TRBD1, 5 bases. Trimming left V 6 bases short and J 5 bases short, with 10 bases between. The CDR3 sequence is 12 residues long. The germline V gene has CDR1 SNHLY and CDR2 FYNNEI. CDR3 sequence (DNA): TGTGCCAGCAGGGGTCAGGGTGAGACCCAGTACTTC. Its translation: CASRGQGETQYF.

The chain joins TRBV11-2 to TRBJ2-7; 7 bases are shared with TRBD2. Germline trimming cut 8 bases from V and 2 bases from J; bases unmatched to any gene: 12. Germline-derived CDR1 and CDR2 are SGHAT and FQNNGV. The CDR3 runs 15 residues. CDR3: CASENPAGRAYEQYF. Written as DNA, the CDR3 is TGTGCCAGCGAAAACCCAGCAGGGAGGGCCTACGAGCAGTACTTC.

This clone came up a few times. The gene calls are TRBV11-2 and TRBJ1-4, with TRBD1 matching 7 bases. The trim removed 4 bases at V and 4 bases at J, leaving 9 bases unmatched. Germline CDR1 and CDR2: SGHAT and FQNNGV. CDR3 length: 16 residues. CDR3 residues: CASSSLKGQLNEKLFF. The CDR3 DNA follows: TGTGCCAGCAGCTCACTGAAGGGACAGCTTAATGAAAAACTGTTTTTT.

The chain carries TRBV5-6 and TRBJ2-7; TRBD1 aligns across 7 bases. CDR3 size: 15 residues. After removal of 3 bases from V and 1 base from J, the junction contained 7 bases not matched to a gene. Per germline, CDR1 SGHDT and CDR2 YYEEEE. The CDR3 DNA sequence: TGTGCCAGCAGCTCCCGGACAGGCGGATCCTACGAGCAGTACTTC. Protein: CASSSRTGGSYEQYF.

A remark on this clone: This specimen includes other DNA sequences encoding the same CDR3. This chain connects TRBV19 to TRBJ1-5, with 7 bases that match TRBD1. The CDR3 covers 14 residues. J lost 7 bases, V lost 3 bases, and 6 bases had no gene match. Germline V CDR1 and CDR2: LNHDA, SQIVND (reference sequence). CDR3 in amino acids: CASSITGAGQPQHF. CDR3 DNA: TGTGCCAGTAGTATCACAGGGGCAGGCCAGCCCCAGCATTTT.

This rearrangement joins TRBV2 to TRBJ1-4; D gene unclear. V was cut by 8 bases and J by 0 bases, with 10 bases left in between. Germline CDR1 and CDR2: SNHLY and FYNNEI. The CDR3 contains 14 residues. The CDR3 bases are TGTGCCAGCGCTAAAGGTACAACTAATGAAAAACTGTTTTTT. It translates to CASAKGTTNEKLFF.

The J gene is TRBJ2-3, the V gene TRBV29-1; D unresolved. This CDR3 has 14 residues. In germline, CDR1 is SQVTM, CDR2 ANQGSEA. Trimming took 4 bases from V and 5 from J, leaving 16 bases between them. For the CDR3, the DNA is TGCAGCGTTGGGAAGGACGCTTCGGGAGATACGCAGTATTTT. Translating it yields CSVGKDASGDTQYF.

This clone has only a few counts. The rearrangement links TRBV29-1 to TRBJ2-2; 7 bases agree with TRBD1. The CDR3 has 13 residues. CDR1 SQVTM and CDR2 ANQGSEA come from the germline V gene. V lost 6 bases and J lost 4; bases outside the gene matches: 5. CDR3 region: CSVNRGATGELFF. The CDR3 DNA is TGCAGCGTCAACAGGGGAGCCACCGGGGAGCTGTTTTTT.

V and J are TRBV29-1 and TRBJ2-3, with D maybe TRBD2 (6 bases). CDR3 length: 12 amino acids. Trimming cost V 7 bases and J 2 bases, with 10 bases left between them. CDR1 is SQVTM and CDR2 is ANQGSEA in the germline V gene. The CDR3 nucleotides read TGCAGCGGCGGGGAGCCCACAGATACGCAGTATTTT. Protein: CSGGEPTDTQYF.

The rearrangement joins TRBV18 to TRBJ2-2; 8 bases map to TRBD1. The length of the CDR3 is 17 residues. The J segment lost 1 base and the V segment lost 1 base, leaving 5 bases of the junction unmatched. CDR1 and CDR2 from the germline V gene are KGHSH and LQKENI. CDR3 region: CASSPRIGQGNTGELFF. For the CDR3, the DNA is TGTGCCAGCTCACCACGTATAGGACAGGGGAACACCGGGGAGCTGTTTTTT.

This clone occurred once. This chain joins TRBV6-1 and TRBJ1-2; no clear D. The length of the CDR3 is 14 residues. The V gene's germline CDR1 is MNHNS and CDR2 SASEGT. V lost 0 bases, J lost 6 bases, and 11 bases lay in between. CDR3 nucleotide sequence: TGTGCCAGCAGTGAAGCCTCCAGGCTGGATGGCTACACCTTC. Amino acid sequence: CASSEASRLDGYTF.

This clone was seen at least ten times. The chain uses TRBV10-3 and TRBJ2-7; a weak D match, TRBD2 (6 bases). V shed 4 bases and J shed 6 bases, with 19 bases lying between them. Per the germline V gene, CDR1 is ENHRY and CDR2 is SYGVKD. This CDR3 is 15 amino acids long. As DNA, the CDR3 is TGTGCCATCAGTGCCCGCGGGATAGGGTTGGTCGAGCAGTACTTC. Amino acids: CAISARGIGLVEQYF.

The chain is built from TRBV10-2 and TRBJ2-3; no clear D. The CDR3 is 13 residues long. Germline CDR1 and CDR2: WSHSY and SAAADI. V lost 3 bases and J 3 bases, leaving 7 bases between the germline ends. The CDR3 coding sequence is TGCGCCAGCAGTGAAGGGAAAACAGATACGCAGTATTTT. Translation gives CASSEGKTDTQYF.

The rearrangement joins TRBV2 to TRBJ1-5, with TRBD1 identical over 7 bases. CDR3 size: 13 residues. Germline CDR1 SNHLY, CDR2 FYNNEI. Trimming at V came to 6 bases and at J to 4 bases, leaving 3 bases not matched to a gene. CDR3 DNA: TGTGCCAGCAGGGCGACAGGGAATCAGCCCCAGCATTTT. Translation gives CASRATGNQPQHF.

The CDR3 protein is CASSNQGTGKETQYF. The DNA of the CDR3 is TGTGCCAGCAGTAACCAGGGGACAGGGAAAGAGACCCAGTACTTC. V and J are TRBV6-6 and TRBJ2-5; 9 bases line up with TRBD1. The J segment lost 3 bases and the V segment lost 5 bases, leaving 7 bases of the junction unmatched. The germline gives CDR1 MNHNY, CDR2 SVGAGI (reference sequence). The CDR3 runs to 15 residues.

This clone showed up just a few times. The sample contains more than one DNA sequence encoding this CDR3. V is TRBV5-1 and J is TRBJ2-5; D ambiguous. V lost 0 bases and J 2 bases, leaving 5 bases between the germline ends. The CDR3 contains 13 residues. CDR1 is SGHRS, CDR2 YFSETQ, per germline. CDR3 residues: CASSLGSQETQYF. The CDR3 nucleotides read TGCGCCAGCAGCTTGGGGTCGCAAGAGACCCAGTACTTC.

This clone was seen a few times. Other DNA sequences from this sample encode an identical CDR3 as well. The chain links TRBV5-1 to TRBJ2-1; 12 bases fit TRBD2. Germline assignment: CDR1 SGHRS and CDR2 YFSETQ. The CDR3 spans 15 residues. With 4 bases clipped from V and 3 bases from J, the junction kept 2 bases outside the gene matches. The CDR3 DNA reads TGCGCCAGCAGCAAGACTAGCGGGAGCTACAATGAGCAGTTCTTC. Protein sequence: CASSKTSGSYNEQFF. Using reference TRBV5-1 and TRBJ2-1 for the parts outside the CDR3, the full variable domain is KAGVTQTPRYLIKTRGQQVTLSCSPISGHRSVSWYQQTPGQGLQFLFEYFSETQRNKGNFPGRFSGRQFSNSRSEMNVSTLELGDSALYLCASSKTSGSYNEQFFGPGTRLTVL.

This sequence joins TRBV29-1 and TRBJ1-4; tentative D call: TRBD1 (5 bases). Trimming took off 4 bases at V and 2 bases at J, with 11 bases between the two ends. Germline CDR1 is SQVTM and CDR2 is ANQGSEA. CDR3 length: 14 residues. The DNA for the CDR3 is TGCAGCGTTGGAAGGGGCTCTACTAATGAAAAACTGTTTTTT. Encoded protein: CSVGRGSTNEKLFF. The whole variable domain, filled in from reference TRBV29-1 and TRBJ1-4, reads SAVISQKPSRDICQRGTSLTIQCQVDSQVTMMFWYRQQPGQSLTLIATANQGSEATYESGFVIDKFPISRPNLTFSTLTVSNMSPEDSSIYLCSVGRGSTNEKLFFGSGTQLSVL.

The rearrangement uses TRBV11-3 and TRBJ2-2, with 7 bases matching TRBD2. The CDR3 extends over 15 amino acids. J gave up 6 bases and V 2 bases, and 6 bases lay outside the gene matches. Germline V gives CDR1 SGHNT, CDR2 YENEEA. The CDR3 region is CASSLLAGASGELFF. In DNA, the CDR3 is TGTGCCAGCAGCTTACTCGCGGGAGCGTCCGGGGAGCTGTTTTTT.

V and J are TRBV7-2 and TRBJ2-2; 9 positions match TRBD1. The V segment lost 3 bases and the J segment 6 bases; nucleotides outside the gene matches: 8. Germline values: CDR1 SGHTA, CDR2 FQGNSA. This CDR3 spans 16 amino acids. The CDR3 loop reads CASSFQGQGFPGELFF. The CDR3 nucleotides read TGTGCCAGCAGCTTTCAGGGACAGGGTTTTCCCGGGGAGCTGTTTTTT.